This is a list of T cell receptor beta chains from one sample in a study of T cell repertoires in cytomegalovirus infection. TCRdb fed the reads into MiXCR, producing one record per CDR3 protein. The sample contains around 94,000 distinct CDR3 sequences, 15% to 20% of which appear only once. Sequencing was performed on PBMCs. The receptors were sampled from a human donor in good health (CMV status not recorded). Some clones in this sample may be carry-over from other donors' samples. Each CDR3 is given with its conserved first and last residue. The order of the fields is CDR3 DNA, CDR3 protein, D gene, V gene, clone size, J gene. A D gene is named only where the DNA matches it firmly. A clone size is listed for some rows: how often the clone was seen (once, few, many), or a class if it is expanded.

CDR3 DNA: TGTGCCACCAGCAGAGCCGGGACAGGGGGGAGCGGGGCCAACGTCCTGACTTTC; CDR3 protein: CATSRAGTGGSGANVLTF; D gene: TRBD1; V gene: TRBV15; clone size: few; J gene: TRBJ2-6
CDR3 DNA: TGCGCCAGCAGCGTGACCGGGACAGGAGGCTCCTACGAGCAGTACTTC; CDR3 protein: CASSVTGTGGSYEQYF; D gene: TRBD1; V gene: TRBV5-1; clone size: -; J gene: TRBJ2-7
CDR3 DNA: TGCAGTGCTCCCGAGGGGAGCCTCACTGAAGCTTTCTTT; CDR3 protein: CSAPEGSLTEAFF; D gene: -; V gene: TRBV20-1; clone size: few; J gene: TRBJ1-1
CDR3 DNA: TGTGCCATCAGTGGATGGACAGGGGCGAACACCGGGGAGCTGTTTTTT; CDR3 protein: CAISGWTGANTGELFF; D gene: TRBD1; V gene: TRBV10-3; clone size: many; J gene: TRBJ2-2
CDR3 DNA: TGTGCCAGCAGCGCGGGGGACCCGCAGCCCCAGCATTTT; CDR3 protein: CASSAGDPQPQHF; D gene: -; V gene: TRBV7-9; clone size: many; J gene: TRBJ1-5
CDR3 DNA: TGCAGCGCAACCAAAACTACAGGACGGATAGGGGCCCAGTACTTC; CDR3 protein: CSATKTTGRIGAQYF; D gene: -; V gene: TRBV29-1; clone size: -; J gene: TRBJ2-5
CDR3 DNA: TGTGCCAGCAGTTACTCGGAGAGGAACACTGAAGCTTTCTTT; CDR3 protein: CASSYSERNTEAFF; D gene: -; V gene: TRBV6-2/TRBV6-3; clone size: few; J gene: TRBJ1-1
CDR3 DNA: TGTGCCAGCAATGATCAGAGTGTTTACGAGCAGTACTTC; CDR3 protein: CASNDQSVYEQYF; D gene: -; V gene: TRBV28; clone size: -; J gene: TRBJ2-7
CDR3 DNA: TGTGCCAGCAGTACGGGACAGACTGCCACTGAAGCTTTCTTT; CDR3 protein: CASSTGQTATEAFF; D gene: TRBD1; V gene: TRBV12-3/TRBV12-4; clone size: few; J gene: TRBJ1-1
CDR3 DNA: TGCGCCAGCAGCTTAGCAGGGACAGGTTTTAACTATGGCTACACCTTC; CDR3 protein: CASSLAGTGFNYGYTF; D gene: TRBD1; V gene: TRBV5-1; clone size: -; J gene: TRBJ1-2
CDR3 DNA: TGTGCCAGCAGCGTCGGGGGAGAGACCCAGTACTTC; CDR3 protein: CASSVGGETQYF; D gene: -; V gene: TRBV7-2; clone size: many; J gene: TRBJ2-5
CDR3 DNA: TGTGCCAGCATTCCAGCTAGGGGGGGGTCGACCGGGGAGCTGTTTTTT; CDR3 protein: CASIPARGGSTGELFF; D gene: -; V gene: TRBV12-3/TRBV12-4; clone size: many; J gene: TRBJ2-2
CDR3 DNA: TGCAGTGCTAGAGATGGGACAGGGGGGGCAACTAATGAAAAACTGTTTTTT; CDR3 protein: CSARDGTGGATNEKLFF; D gene: TRBD1; V gene: TRBV20-1; clone size: few; J gene: TRBJ1-4
CDR3 DNA: TGTGCCATCAGTGCACAGGGGACGGATGAAAAACTGTTTTTT; CDR3 protein: CAISAQGTDEKLFF; D gene: TRBD1; V gene: TRBV10-3; clone size: -; J gene: TRBJ1-4
CDR3 DNA: TGTGCCAGTAGTCCCCGCCGGACAGGCATCAGCTACGAGCAGTACTTC; CDR3 protein: CASSPRRTGISYEQYF; D gene: TRBD1; V gene: TRBV19; clone size: many; J gene: TRBJ2-7
CDR3 DNA: TGTGCCAGCAGCCAGTTGAGCACAGATACGCAGTATTTT; CDR3 protein: CASSQLSTDTQYF; D gene: -; V gene: TRBV6-5; clone size: few; J gene: TRBJ2-3
CDR3 DNA: TGTGCCAGCAGCACAGGGACGGAACACACTGAAGCTTTCTTT; CDR3 protein: CASSTGTEHTEAFF; D gene: -; V gene: TRBV9; clone size: few; J gene: TRBJ1-1
CDR3 DNA: TGTGCCAGCAGCGTCACACTACTAGCGGGGGGGCTGAACACCGGGGAGCTGTTTTTT; CDR3 protein: CASSVTLLAGGLNTGELFF; D gene: TRBD2; V gene: TRBV9; clone size: -; J gene: TRBJ2-2
CDR3 DNA: TGTGCCAGCAGTTCCCCGGGGGGTGAGACCCAGTACTTC; CDR3 protein: CASSSPGGETQYF; D gene: TRBD2; V gene: TRBV28; clone size: many; J gene: TRBJ2-5
CDR3 DNA: TGTGCCAGCAGTGGCCGGGACAGGGGCCACTTGGGCACAAATACGCAGTATTTT; CDR3 protein: CASSGRDRGHLGTNTQYF; D gene: TRBD1; V gene: TRBV2; clone size: -; J gene: TRBJ2-3
CDR3 DNA: TGTGCCAGCAGCCGCATTTATGACACTGAAGCTTTCTTT; CDR3 protein: CASSRIYDTEAFF; D gene: -; V gene: TRBV3-1; clone size: -; J gene: TRBJ1-1
CDR3 DNA: TGTGCCAGCAGTTTCAGGACAGGGGGCCGAGAGACCCAGTACTTC; CDR3 protein: CASSFRTGGRETQYF; D gene: TRBD1; V gene: TRBV12-3/TRBV12-4; clone size: -; J gene: TRBJ2-5
CDR3 DNA: TGTGCCAGCAGCCCGGACAGGGGCCTACAGAATCAGCCCCAGCATTTT; CDR3 protein: CASSPDRGLQNQPQHF; D gene: TRBD1; V gene: TRBV7-8; clone size: many; J gene: TRBJ1-5
CDR3 DNA: TGTGCCAGCACCCAAGACAGAGATAGCAATCAGCCCCAGCATTTT; CDR3 protein: CASTQDRDSNQPQHF; D gene: -; V gene: TRBV2; clone size: -; J gene: TRBJ1-5
CDR3 DNA: TGTGCCAGCAGCCAGACAGGGGGTCCCTGGGCCCAGCATTTT; CDR3 protein: CASSQTGGPWAQHF; D gene: TRBD1; V gene: TRBV7-2; clone size: many; J gene: TRBJ1-5
CDR3 DNA: TGTGCCAGCAGTTACCCAAGGCAAAAGAACACCGGGGAGCTGTTTTTT; CDR3 protein: CASSYPRQKNTGELFF; D gene: -; V gene: TRBV6-2/TRBV6-3; clone size: few; J gene: TRBJ2-2
CDR3 DNA: TGTGCCAGCAGCCAAGGTGGACCCGACAGACCCTACGAGCAGTACTTC; CDR3 protein: CASSQGGPDRPYEQYF; D gene: -; V gene: TRBV3-1; clone size: many; J gene: TRBJ2-7
CDR3 DNA: TGTGCCAGCTCACCACCCTCGACAGATCGGAACTATGGCTACACCTTC; CDR3 protein: CASSPPSTDRNYGYTF; D gene: -; V gene: TRBV18; clone size: once; J gene: TRBJ1-2
CDR3 DNA: TGTGCCAGCAGCCCCGGGGCGTCGGATAGCAATCAGCCCCAGCATTTT; CDR3 protein: CASSPGASDSNQPQHF; D gene: -; V gene: TRBV7-9; clone size: many; J gene: TRBJ1-5
CDR3 DNA: TGCGCCAGCAGCTTGGAGGCGTCCGGGAGCGGCTACACCTTC; CDR3 protein: CASSLEASGSGYTF; D gene: -; V gene: TRBV5-1; clone size: -; J gene: TRBJ1-2
CDR3 DNA: TGTGCCAGCAGCTTAGCAGGTAGCTATGGCTACACCTTC; CDR3 protein: CASSLAGSYGYTF; D gene: -; V gene: TRBV7-2; clone size: many; J gene: TRBJ1-2
CDR3 DNA: TGTGCCATCACGGACAGGGCAACCTACAATGAGCAGTTCTTC; CDR3 protein: CAITDRATYNEQFF; D gene: TRBD1; V gene: TRBV10-3; clone size: -; J gene: TRBJ2-1
CDR3 DNA: TGTGCCAGTAACATAAATTTGGAGACCCAGTACTTC; CDR3 protein: CASNINLETQYF; D gene: -; V gene: TRBV7-2; clone size: -; J gene: TRBJ2-5
CDR3 DNA: TGCAGCGTTGCGATCGACAGGGGTAGTGGTGAAGCTTTCTTT; CDR3 protein: CSVAIDRGSGEAFF; D gene: TRBD1; V gene: TRBV29-1; clone size: few; J gene: TRBJ1-1
CDR3 DNA: TGCGCCAGCAGCTGGATGGACAGGGAAGACGAGCAGTACTTC; CDR3 protein: CASSWMDREDEQYF; D gene: TRBD1; V gene: TRBV5-1; clone size: few; J gene: TRBJ2-7
CDR3 DNA: TGTGCCAGCAGTGCCCCCGGCATGGGTGGCTACACCTTC; CDR3 protein: CASSAPGMGGYTF; D gene: -; V gene: TRBV6-6; clone size: many; J gene: TRBJ1-2
CDR3 DNA: TGTGCCAGCAGCTTGGGCCAGGGGGCTCTAAACTATGGCTACACCTTC; CDR3 protein: CASSLGQGALNYGYTF; D gene: TRBD1; V gene: TRBV7-2; clone size: many; J gene: TRBJ1-2
CDR3 DNA: TGTGCCAGCAGCTTAGGTCAAGGGGGTTACGAGCAGTACTTC; CDR3 protein: CASSLGQGGYEQYF; D gene: -; V gene: TRBV7-6; clone size: many; J gene: TRBJ2-7
CDR3 DNA: TGTGCCAGCAGCCCATGGGTCGACAAGAACAGCTATGGCTACACCTTC; CDR3 protein: CASSPWVDKNSYGYTF; D gene: -; V gene: TRBV11-3; clone size: -; J gene: TRBJ1-2
CDR3 DNA: TGCAGTGCTAGTGCGCAAGGGCAGGGAGACGCTTATGGCTACACCTTC; CDR3 protein: CSASAQGQGDAYGYTF; D gene: -; V gene: TRBV20-1; clone size: few; J gene: TRBJ1-2
CDR3 DNA: TGCGCCAGCAAAGCCGGGACTAGCTACAATGAGCAGTTCTTC; CDR3 protein: CASKAGTSYNEQFF; D gene: TRBD2; V gene: TRBV5-1; clone size: -; J gene: TRBJ2-1
CDR3 DNA: TGCAGTGCTAGTGAGGGGGACACTGAAGCTTTCTTT; CDR3 protein: CSASEGDTEAFF; D gene: -; V gene: TRBV20-1; clone size: few; J gene: TRBJ1-1
CDR3 DNA: TGTGCCAGCGGCGCCGGGATTGGCACTGAAGCTTTCTTT; CDR3 protein: CASGAGIGTEAFF; D gene: -; V gene: TRBV7-6; clone size: many; J gene: TRBJ1-1
CDR3 DNA: TGTGCCAGCAGCTTGCTGGTATCCGGGGCCAACGTCCTGACTTTC; CDR3 protein: CASSLLVSGANVLTF; D gene: -; V gene: TRBV5-6; clone size: few; J gene: TRBJ2-6
CDR3 DNA: TGTGCCAGCAGCTTAGCAGTAGGGAAATATGGCTACACCTTC; CDR3 protein: CASSLAVGKYGYTF; D gene: -; V gene: TRBV7-2; clone size: -; J gene: TRBJ1-2
CDR3 DNA: TGTGCCACCAGTGACCCCGGACAGTGGTTCACAGATACGCAGTATTTT; CDR3 protein: CATSDPGQWFTDTQYF; D gene: -; V gene: TRBV24-1; clone size: -; J gene: TRBJ2-3
CDR3 DNA: TGTGCCAGCAGCTCCTCAGCGGGGGGGGCCACCGGGGAGCTGTTTTTT; CDR3 protein: CASSSSAGGATGELFF; D gene: TRBD2; V gene: TRBV7-2; clone size: few; J gene: TRBJ2-2
CDR3 DNA: TGTGCCAGCACCGAAGCCGGGGGTGGTGGGGCCAGCGTCCTGACTTTC; CDR3 protein: CASTEAGGGGASVLTF; D gene: -; V gene: TRBV6-8; clone size: -; J gene: TRBJ2-6
CDR3 DNA: TGTGCCAGCAGGGCAGGGGGAGATTACGAGCAGTACTTC; CDR3 protein: CASRAGGDYEQYF; D gene: TRBD1; V gene: TRBV6-5; clone size: -; J gene: TRBJ2-7
CDR3 DNA: TGCGCCAGCAGCCAAGATTGGTACATTGATAATTCACCCCTCCACTTT; CDR3 protein: CASSQDWYIDNSPLHF; D gene: -; V gene: TRBV4-1; clone size: -; J gene: TRBJ1-6
CDR3 DNA: TGTGCCAGCAGCTTGGCGGCAGGATCATACTCTGAAGCTTTCTTT; CDR3 protein: CASSLAAGSYSEAFF; D gene: -; V gene: TRBV5-4; clone size: few; J gene: TRBJ1-1
CDR3 DNA: TGTGCCAGCAGTCAAGACAGGGGTTCACCCCTCCACTTT; CDR3 protein: CASSQDRGSPLHF; D gene: TRBD1; V gene: TRBV14; clone size: many; J gene: TRBJ1-6
CDR3 DNA: TGTGCCAGCAGCTTGAGAGGGGTCACAGATACGCAGTATTTT; CDR3 protein: CASSLRGVTDTQYF; D gene: -; V gene: TRBV5-8; clone size: few; J gene: TRBJ2-3
CDR3 DNA: TGTGCCAGCATTCCACTTGATTGGACAGGGTCGTACAATGAGCAGTTCTTC; CDR3 protein: CASIPLDWTGSYNEQFF; D gene: TRBD1; V gene: TRBV28; clone size: few; J gene: TRBJ2-1
CDR3 DNA: TGTGCCAGCAGTTTAATCCCGGGACAGGGAGGAAACACCATATATTTT; CDR3 protein: CASSLIPGQGGNTIYF; D gene: TRBD1; V gene: TRBV28; clone size: many; J gene: TRBJ1-3
CDR3 DNA: TGTGCCAGCAGTCCGTCGAATAGCAATCAGCCCCAGCATTTT; CDR3 protein: CASSPSNSNQPQHF; D gene: -; V gene: TRBV28; clone size: -; J gene: TRBJ1-5
CDR3 DNA: TGTGCCAGCAGCACTACACAGGGAGGGGCTAACTATGGCTACACCTTC; CDR3 protein: CASSTTQGGANYGYTF; D gene: -; V gene: TRBV7-9; clone size: many; J gene: TRBJ1-2
CDR3 DNA: TGTGCCAGCTTACCGGGACTCAGATACACCGGGGAGCTGTTTTTT; CDR3 protein: CASLPGLRYTGELFF; D gene: -; V gene: TRBV27; clone size: few; J gene: TRBJ2-2
CDR3 DNA: TGTGCCAGCAGTTTCCCGGCAGGCTCGGGCTACACCTTC; CDR3 protein: CASSFPAGSGYTF; D gene: -; V gene: TRBV28; clone size: -; J gene: TRBJ1-2
CDR3 DNA: TGCAGCGTCGAAACCGACCGAGTGAATGGCTACACCTTC; CDR3 protein: CSVETDRVNGYTF; D gene: -; V gene: TRBV29-1; clone size: few; J gene: TRBJ1-2